The 32 T cell receptor beta chains in this list originate from one sample, sequenced in a study of human T cells and chemical hapten exposure. Indicated time point: pre-sensitization, week 0. The treatment was: therapeutic diphenylcyclopropenone sensitization with weekly scalp DPC. In TCRdb, the RACE reads were re-called with MiXCR into one record per CDR3 protein. The sample lists 190,000 or so distinct CDR3 sequences; more than 25% were seen once. The starting material was whole blood, obtained in connection with sensitization to the hapten diphenylcyclopropenone (DPC). These receptors all come from a woman in her thirties with alopecia areata. Some clones in this sample may be carry-over from other donors' samples.

V usage is TRBV4-1 and J usage is TRBJ2-1; 7 bases match TRBD2. The CDR3 is 15 amino acids. V gave up 1 base and J gave up 8 bases; unmatched junction bases: 8. Germline V CDR1 and CDR2: MGHRA, YSYEKL. The CDR3 protein is CASSQVGGGLYEQFF. The CDR3 bases are TGCGCCAGCAGCCAAGTCGGGGGAGGGCTATATGAGCAGTTCTTC.

The chain recombines TRBV7-2 with TRBJ2-7; D is tentatively TRBD1 or TRBD2 (5 bases each). The V and J ends lost 0 bases and 2 bases respectively, with 17 bases between them. Germline lookup yields CDR1 SGHTA and CDR2 FQGNSA. The CDR3 contains 17 residues. CDR3 region: CASSLAPPGRRTYEQYF. The DNA for the CDR3 is TGTGCCAGCAGCTTAGCACCTCCGGGACGAAGGACCTACGAGCAGTACTTC.

The rearrangement joins TRBV4-2 to TRBJ1-2, with 12 bases matching TRBD1. The CDR3 runs 16 residues. The ends lost 3 bases at V and 4 bases at J; junction bases unmatched: 6. CDR1 and CDR2 (germline): LGHNA, YNFKEQ. CDR3 coding DNA: TGTGCCAGCAGCCACCGGGACAGGGGGCGCGGCTATGGCTACACCTTC. Its translation: CASSHRDRGRGYGYTF.

A single count supports this clonotype. DNA for the CDR3: TGTGCCAGCAGCCCACCATGGAACACCGGGGAGCTGTTTTTT. It yields the protein CASSPPWNTGELFF. V gene TRBV28 combines with J gene TRBJ2-2; no firm D call. The germline V gene has CDR1 MDHEN and CDR2 SYDVKM. The CDR3 is 14 amino acids. Trimming left V 6 bases short and J 1 base short, with 9 bases between.

The chain is built from TRBV5-8 and TRBJ1-1; D remains unclear. The V gene's germline CDR1 is SGHTS and CDR2 YDEGEE. The CDR3 covers 15 residues. Trimming left V 0 bases short and J 0 bases short, with 9 bases between. CDR3 DNA: TGTGCCAGCAGCTTGGTCCAGGTCATGAACACTGAAGCTTTCTTT. It yields the protein CASSLVQVMNTEAFF.

The rearrangement links TRBV11-2 to TRBJ2-7; a weak D match, TRBD2 (6 bases). Germline loops: CDR1 SGHAT, CDR2 FQNNGV. The CDR3 has 13 residues. V lost 0 bases and J lost 5, with 8 bases in between. As DNA, the CDR3 is TGTGCCAGCAGCTTAGACAGGGAGGACGAGCAGTACTTC. Translated, it gives CASSLDREDEQYF.

This clonotype was recorded a few times. The chain uses TRBV7-2 and TRBJ1-6, with 7 bases matching TRBD1. CDR3 size: 14 residues. Per germline, CDR1 SGHTA and CDR2 FQGNSA. The CDR3 DNA sequence: TGTGTGACCCGGGCAGGGGGTTATAATTCACCCCTCCACTTT. Protein product: CVTRAGGYNSPLHF.

The rearrangement links TRBV14 to TRBJ2-3; a weak D match, TRBD2 (6 bases). V lost 4 bases, J lost 9 bases, and 20 bases lay in between. There are 15 residues in the CDR3. The germline V gene encodes CDR1 SGHDN and CDR2 FVKESK. For the CDR3, the DNA is TGTGCCAGCAGCCCGGAGGGCCACGGGTCGCACACGCAGTATTTT. Translating gives CASSPEGHGSHTQYF. The whole variable domain, remainder taken from reference TRBV14 and TRBJ2-3, is EAGVTQFPSHSVIEKGQTVTLRCDPISGHDNLYWYRRVMGKEIKFLLHFVKESKQDESGMPNNRFLAERTGGTYSTLKVQPAELEDSGVYFCASSPEGHGSHTQYFGPGTRLTVL.

This clonotype was counted ten times or more. The V and J genes are TRBV4-3 and TRBJ2-7, with D tentatively TRBD1 (6 bases). Deletions cut 4 bases from V and 2 bases from J, with 9 bases between. The CDR3 runs to 13 residues. CDR1 and CDR2 from the germline V gene are LGHNA and YSLEER. The CDR3, as DNA: TGCGCCAGCAGCCGGGGACAAGCCTACGAGCAGTACTTC. Its protein product is CASSRGQAYEQYF.

This chain uses TRBV27 with TRBJ1-1, with a possible D match to TRBD1 (5 bases). The CDR3 has 14 amino acids. V lost 3 bases and J 0 bases, leaving 8 bases between the germline ends. Germline CDR1 reads MNHEY; CDR2 reads SMNVEV (reference sequence). Here the CDR3 reads CASSLGEMNTEAFF. The CDR3 DNA follows: TGTGCCAGCAGTTTGGGGGAGATGAACACTGAAGCTTTCTTT.

The chain has TRBV24-1 and TRBJ2-1; no clear D. From germline, CDR1 is KGHDR and CDR2 SFDVKD. The germline V and J ends were trimmed by 1 base and 8 bases, with 5 bases remaining between them. The CDR3 is 12 amino acids. CDR3 bases: TGTGCCACCAGTGATTTAGATCATGAGCAGTTCTTC. As protein: CATSDLDHEQFF.

The rearrangement joins TRBV5-1 to TRBJ1-3; D is unresolved. Looked up from germline, CDR1 is SGHRS and CDR2 is YFSETQ. The CDR3 consists of 15 residues. Trimming took 0 bases from V and 0 from J, leaving 7 bases between them. The CDR3 region is CASSLATNSGNTIYF. The CDR3 region has the DNA TGCGCCAGCAGCTTGGCAACCAACTCTGGAAACACCATATATTTT.

This clonotype was counted a few times. The rearrangement uses TRBV7-2 and TRBJ1-5, with no clear D. The germline V gene has CDR1 SGHTA and CDR2 FQGNSA. V was shortened by 1 base and J by 0 bases, with 4 bases between the two germline ends. The CDR3 is 14 residues long. The CDR3 region has the DNA TGTGCCAGCAGCTTAGGACGTAGCAATCAGCCCCAGCATTTT. Translated: CASSLGRSNQPQHF.

This chain uses TRBV6-2 or TRBV6-3 with TRBJ1-5; D gene ambiguous. Trimming left V 5 bases short and J 0 bases short, with 8 bases between. The CDR3 has 14 residues. CDR1 and CDR2 from the germline V gene are MNHEY and SVGEGT. The CDR3 protein is CASSEQYSNQPQHF. The CDR3 bases are TGTGCCAGCAGTGAGCAGTATAGCAATCAGCCCCAGCATTTT.

This clonotype has only a few counts. This chain joins TRBV18 and TRBJ2-7; 9 bases fit TRBD1. With 3 bases clipped from V and 6 bases from J, the junction kept 12 bases outside the gene matches. Germline V gene data show CDR1 as KGHSH and CDR2 as LQKENI. The CDR3 covers 16 residues. This chain's CDR3 is CASSPSRGQGDSEQYF. The DNA for the CDR3 is TGTGCCAGCTCACCCAGTCGGGGACAGGGTGACTCCGAGCAGTACTTC.

The chain links TRBV29-1 to TRBJ1-2; tentatively, D is TRBD1 (6 bases). The CDR3 runs to 13 residues. CDR1 SQVTM and CDR2 ANQGSEA come from the germline V gene. Trimming took off 1 base at V and 8 bases at J, with 14 bases between the two ends. As DNA, the CDR3 is TGCAGCGTTGAAGGGTCAGGGGCCAACGGCTACACCTTC. Amino acids: CSVEGSGANGYTF.

This chain links TRBV6-2 or TRBV6-3 with TRBJ2-1; D unclear. CDR1 and CDR2 from the germline V gene are MNHEY and SVGEGT. The length of the CDR3 is 11 residues. V lost 1 base and J 8 bases, leaving 3 bases between the germline ends. The CDR3 loop reads CASSYLDEQFF. The CDR3 DNA follows: TGTGCCAGCAGTTACTTAGATGAGCAGTTCTTC.

This clonotype was seen repeatedly, ten times or more. The rearrangement links TRBV6-5 to TRBJ2-3, with a weak D call TRBD1 (5 bases). Trimming left V 7 bases short and J 0 bases short, with 11 bases between. CDR1 MNHEY and CDR2 SVGAGI come from the germline V gene. CDR3 length: 14 residues. Here the CDR3 DNA reads TGTGCCAGCAAACGGACAACTAGCACAGATACGCAGTATTTT. It translates to CASKRTTSTDTQYF.

The genes are TRBV7-2 and TRBJ2-2; weak D call: TRBD1 (6 bases). Trimming shortened V by 6 bases and J by 8 bases, and 16 bases separated the two germline ends. The length of the CDR3 is 14 residues. Germline CDR1 SGHTA, CDR2 FQGNSA. The chain's CDR3 is CASSSTTGMGELFF. Written as DNA, the CDR3 is TGTGCCAGCAGTAGTACTACAGGGATGGGGGAGCTGTTTTTT. Complete variable domain (other parts from reference TRBV7-2 and TRBJ2-2): GAGVSQSPSNKVTEKGKDVELRCDPISGHTALYWYRQSLGQGLEFLIYFQGNSAPDKSGLPSDRFSAERTGGSVSTLTIQRTQQEDSAVYLCASSSTTGMGELFFGEGSRLTVL.

The V and J genes are TRBV4-3 and TRBJ1-3; D unclear. Trimming removed 0 bases at V and 2 bases at J, with 8 bases between. The CDR3 runs to 15 residues. Looked up from germline, CDR1 is LGHNA and CDR2 is YSLEER. The CDR3 nucleotides are TGCGCCAGCAGCCAAGATATTGGGACTGGAAACACCATATATTTT. This translates into CASSQDIGTGNTIYF.

The sample holds many counts of this clonotype. The genes are TRBV10-1 and TRBJ2-7; 8 bases line up with TRBD2. The CDR3 length is 16 residues. The V and J ends lost 6 bases and 3 bases, in that order; junction bases with no gene match: 13. Germline CDR1 and CDR2: WNHNN and SYGVQD (reference sequence). For the CDR3, the DNA is TGCGCCAGCAGCCTCGGGACTAGGTTAAAAGTCTACGAGCAGTACTTC. Translated, it gives CASSLGTRLKVYEQYF.

The chain is built from TRBV7-9 and TRBJ2-5; 7 positions match TRBD1. The CDR3 is 15 amino acids. V lost 1 base and J lost 1; bases outside the gene matches: 3. Germline lookup yields CDR1 SEHNR and CDR2 FQNEAQ (reference sequence). CDR3 nucleotide sequence: TGTGCCAGCAGCTTAGAGGCAGGGGGCCAAGAGACCCAGTACTTC. It is translated as CASSLEAGGQETQYF.

This clonotype was detected only once. The chain couples TRBV24-1 to TRBJ2-1; D tentatively fits TRBD1 or TRBD2 (5 bases each). Trimming pared 4 bases from V and 9 bases from J, leaving 15 bases between. Germline CDR1 and CDR2: KGHDR and SFDVKD. The CDR3 is 14 residues long. CDR3: CATSDTGSQGEQFF. Here the CDR3 DNA reads TGTGCCACCAGTGACACGGGGTCCCAGGGTGAGCAGTTCTTC.

The chain is built from TRBV6-1 and TRBJ1-5; D possibly corresponds to TRBD1 (6 bases). The CDR3 loop spans 15 amino acids. Trimming pared 7 bases from V and 6 bases from J, leaving 19 bases between. CDR1 is MNHNS and CDR2 is SASEGT in the germline V gene. CDR3 protein: CASNNGAGVGQPQHF. For the CDR3, the DNA is TGTGCCAGCAATAATGGGGCAGGGGTCGGTCAGCCCCAGCATTTT.

V usage is TRBV7-6 and J usage is TRBJ2-1, with TRBD1 matching 8 bases. There are 17 residues in the CDR3. V was pared by 6 bases and J by 4 bases, with 14 bases of the junction left unmatched. Germline CDR1 is SGHVS and CDR2 is FNYEAQ. This chain's CDR3 is CASSYSAGGIGYNEQFF. Written as DNA, the CDR3 is TGTGCCAGCAGTTATAGTGCAGGGGGCATAGGGTACAATGAGCAGTTCTTC.

This clonotype was detected a few times. The chain is built from TRBV28 and TRBJ1-4; TRBD1 agrees at 8 bases. J lost 8 bases, V lost 6 bases, and 8 bases had no gene match. The CDR3 is 14 amino acids. In germline, CDR1 is MDHEN, CDR2 SYDVKM. CDR3 in DNA: TGTGCCAGCAGGGAAACAGGGGGGAAGGAAAAACTGTTTTTT. Translated, it gives CASRETGGKEKLFF.

This clonotype was seen only a few times. The V gene is TRBV28, the J gene TRBJ2-7, with D possibly TRBD1 on 6 matching bases. This CDR3 spans 13 amino acids. The germline V and J ends were trimmed by 6 bases and 2 bases, with 11 bases remaining between them. Germline-derived CDR1 and CDR2 are MDHEN and SYDVKM. CDR3 residues: CASSGPGAYEQYF. CDR3 nucleotides: TGTGCCAGCAGCGGACCAGGGGCCTACGAGCAGTACTTC.

The rearrangement joins TRBV20-1 to TRBJ1-1; D is unclear. This CDR3 is built from 11 residues. CDR1 DFQATT and CDR2 SNEGSKA come from the germline V gene (reference sequence). The V gene lost 3 bases and the J gene lost 4 bases, with 6 bases spanning the gap. The CDR3 nucleotides are TGCAGTGCTAGTCGGGGCACTGAAGCTTTCTTT. This translates into CSASRGTEAFF.

The V gene is TRBV5-1, the J gene TRBJ2-2; D gene ambiguous. The CDR3 extends over 16 amino acids. CDR1 and CDR2 (germline): SGHRS, YFSETQ. V dropped 4 bases and J dropped 0 bases, with 13 bases sitting between them. The CDR3 bases are TGCGCCAGCAGCCCCGGGCGACACTCGAACACCGGGGAGCTGTTTTTT. Translated, it gives CASSPGRHSNTGELFF.

This clonotype was picked up one time. The gene calls are TRBV29-1 and TRBJ2-7, with unresolved D. CDR1 is SQVTM and CDR2 is ANQGSEA in the germline V gene. V was pared by 7 bases and J by 2 bases, with 15 bases between. The length of the CDR3 is 13 residues. CDR3 nucleotides: TGCAGCGCCATATTTTTAAACCCCTACGAGCAGTACTTC. Translation gives CSAIFLNPYEQYF.

This clonotype was seen a few times. The J gene is TRBJ2-3, the V gene TRBV9, with D unclear. Trimming stripped 0 bases from V and 2 bases from J, with 13 bases between. This CDR3 spans 16 amino acids. The V gene's germline CDR1 is SGDLS and CDR2 YYNGEE. DNA of the CDR3: TGTGCCAGCAGCGTAGAAGTAGAGTCCCTCACAGATACGCAGTATTTT. Residues: CASSVEVESLTDTQYF.

The chain has TRBV3-1 and TRBJ1-4; D might be TRBD1 (5 bases). CDR1 is LGHDT and CDR2 is YNNKEL in the germline V gene (reference sequence). Trimming left V 0 bases short and J 8 bases short, with 16 bases between. The CDR3 loop spans 16 amino acids. This CDR3 is CASSQDLGRGDEKLFF. DNA of the CDR3: TGTGCCAGCAGCCAAGATCTCGGGCGGGGCGACGAAAAACTGTTTTTT.